These 8 T cell receptor beta chains share one sample of origin, sequenced in a study of human T cells and chemical hapten exposure. The time point here: healthy volunteer bleed at 2 weeks. Before extraction, the whole blood was not fractionated, and total RNA was taken from it. MiXCR, applied by TCRdb to the RACE reads, yields one record per CDR3 protein. Of about 45,000 distinct CDR3 sequences listed, 3.5% to 5% are singletons. The specimen sequenced was whole blood. The receptors shown here come from a human donor in good health. Some clones in this sample may be carry-over from other donors' samples.

This clonotype appeared a few times. This rearrangement joins TRBV2 to TRBJ2-7, with D possibly matching TRBD2 (6 bases). CDR1 is SNHLY, CDR2 FYNNEI, per germline. V lost 7 bases, J lost 2 bases, and 21 bases lay in between. The CDR3 runs to 16 residues. CDR3 nucleotide sequence: TGTGCCAGCACCCGTAGATCGGGACTGGGGACCTACGAGCAGTACTTC. Its translation: CASTRRSGLGTYEQYF.

At least ten counts were recorded for this clonotype. V usage is TRBV20-1 and J usage is TRBJ2-1; TRBD2 might be the D (7 bases). This CDR3 has 15 residues. The germline V gene has CDR1 DFQATT and CDR2 SNEGSKA (reference sequence). V lost 3 bases and J lost 2, with 14 bases in between. In DNA, the CDR3 is TGCAGTGCTAGTAGGGGGGGGGTAGCCTACAATGAGCAGTTCTTC. It encodes CSASRGGVAYNEQFF.

Ten or more counts support this clonotype. This rearrangement joins TRBV20-1 to TRBJ2-3; TRBD2 might be the D (5 bases). The CDR3 has 16 residues. V dropped 0 bases and J dropped 2 bases, with 15 bases sitting between them. Germline lookup yields CDR1 DFQATT and CDR2 SNEGSKA (reference sequence). The CDR3 protein is CSARDRVRDFTDTQYF. The CDR3 DNA reads TGCAGTGCTAGAGATCGCGTGAGGGATTTCACAGATACGCAGTATTTT.

This clonotype was counted a few times. V is TRBV28 and J is TRBJ1-4; D not resolved. Per germline, CDR1 MDHEN and CDR2 SYDVKM. The CDR3 contains 12 residues. V lost 6 bases to trimming and J lost 15 bases, with 17 bases between them. As DNA, the CDR3 is TGTGCCAGCAGGGACCCTGTGCAGAGCGTGTTTTTT. It yields the protein CASRDPVQSVFF. The full variable domain, its missing parts supplied by reference TRBV28 and TRBJ1-4, is DVKVTQSSRYLVKRTGEKVFLECVQDMDHENMFWYRQDPGLGLRLIYFSYDVKMKEKGDIPEGYSVSREKKERFSLILESASTNQTSMYLCASRDPVQSVFFGSGTQLSVL.

A few counts support this clonotype. The rearrangement uses TRBV27 and TRBJ1-5, with 8 bases identical to TRBD1. The CDR3 sequence is 16 residues long. Germline V gene data show CDR1 as MNHEY and CDR2 as SMNVEV (reference sequence). The V segment lost 6 bases and the J segment 6 bases; nucleotides outside the gene matches: 13. The chain's CDR3 is CASSLLQGGVSQPQHF. CDR3 DNA: TGTGCCAGCAGCTTACTACAGGGGGGAGTCTCTCAGCCCCAGCATTTT.

This clonotype occurred many times. The chain has TRBV12-5 and TRBJ2-3; no definite D call. V lost 0 bases and J 2 bases, leaving 15 bases between the germline ends. Looked up from germline, CDR1 is LGHNT and CDR2 is FRNRAP. The length of the CDR3 is 17 residues. Here the CDR3 reads CASGLVLGTDNTDTQYF. As DNA, the CDR3 is TGTGCTAGTGGTTTGGTACTCGGAACAGACAACACAGATACGCAGTATTTT. Filled out from reference TRBV12-5 and TRBJ2-3, the complete variable domain reads DARVTQTPRHKVTEMGQEVTMRCQPILGHNTVFWYRQTMMQGLELLAYFRNRAPLDDSGMPKDRFSAEMPDATLATLKIQPSEPRDSAVYFCASGLVLGTDNTDTQYFGPGTRLTVL.

This chain joins TRBV5-1 and TRBJ1-2, with TRBD1 as a possible D gene (5 bases). V was clipped by 4 bases and J by 6 bases, with 16 bases between them. The CDR3 runs to 14 residues. In germline, CDR1 is SGHRS, CDR2 YFSETQ. The CDR3, as DNA: TGCGCCAGCAGCCCACCTGGGGGTTATCATGGCTACACCTTC. Translated: CASSPPGGYHGYTF.

As for this clonotype: Possible read error: a much larger clone is one base away. The chain carries TRBV29-1 and TRBJ1-2; TRBD1 matches at 7 bases. The V and J ends lost 2 bases and 1 base, in that order; junction bases with no gene match: 22. The CDR3 loop spans 20 amino acids. Germline V gene sequence: CDR1 SQVTM, CDR2 ANQGSEA. The CDR3 DNA sequence: TGCAGCGTTGAAAAGAGGGGGAGGGGGCACCGGGACAGATGTAACTATGGCTACACCTTC. This sequence encodes CSVEKRGRGHRDRCNYGYTF.